This T cell receptor (beta chain) appears in the sequencing data of a study of molecular identifiers for immune sequencing clone quantification. CD8+CD4-CCR7+CD45RA+ sorting gave the naive CD8 T cells. Using its own MiXCR run on the PCR reads, TCRdb lists one record per CDR3 protein. The sample contains about 640,000 distinct CDR3 sequences, just under 20% of which appear only once. With 8 bases removed from V and 2 bases from J, the gap between germline ends came to 20 bases. Germline V gene lookup returns CDR1 DFQATT and CDR2 SNEGSKA (reference sequence). The CDR3 has 15 residues. With regard to this clonotype: A much larger clone is a single base away; this may be a read error.

The genes are TRBV20-1 and TRBJ2-3; no firm D call. The sequence came from a human donor in good health. Some libraries in this study had Jurkat cell RNA spiked in. The sequencing sample was made of naive CD8+ T cells from blood, with Jurkat cell RNA spiked in. Stated subset: FACS-sorted CD8+CD4-CCR7+CD45RA+ naive T cells. The CDR3 DNA is TGCAGTTTGGGTATATTCGGCGATCACACAGATACGCAGTATTTT. Its protein product is CSLGIFGDHTDTQYF.